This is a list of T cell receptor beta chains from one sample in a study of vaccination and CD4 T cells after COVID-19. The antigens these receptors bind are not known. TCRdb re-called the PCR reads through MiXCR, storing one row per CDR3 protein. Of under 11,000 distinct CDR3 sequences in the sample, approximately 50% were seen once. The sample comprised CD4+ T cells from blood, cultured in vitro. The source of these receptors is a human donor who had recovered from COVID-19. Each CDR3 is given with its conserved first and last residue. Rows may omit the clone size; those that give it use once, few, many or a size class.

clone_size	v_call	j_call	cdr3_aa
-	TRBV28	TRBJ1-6	CASSFRGGKSPLHF
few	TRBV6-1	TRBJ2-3	CASSRGAADTQYF
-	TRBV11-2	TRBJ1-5	CASSFGSIGNQPQHF
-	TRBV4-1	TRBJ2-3	CASSRGTRGVDTQYF
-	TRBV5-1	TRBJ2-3	CASSPGGTDTQYF
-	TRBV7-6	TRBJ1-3	CASSSSGGNSGNTIYF
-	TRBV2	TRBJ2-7	CASSEIGYYEQYF
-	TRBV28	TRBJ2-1	CASRVGYNEQFF
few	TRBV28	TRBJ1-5	CASSLSLQPQHF
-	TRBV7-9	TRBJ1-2	CASSLGGQGANYGYTF
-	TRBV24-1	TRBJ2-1	CATSDPGQGGHEQFF
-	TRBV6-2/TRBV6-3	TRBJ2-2	CATFPNPGQYTGELFF
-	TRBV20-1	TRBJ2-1	CSARDLFGARPFEQFF
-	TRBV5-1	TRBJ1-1	CASSLEARGMGTEAFF
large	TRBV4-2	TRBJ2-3	CASSQGTSADTQYF
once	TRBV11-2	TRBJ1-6	CASSLDTAASYNSPLHF
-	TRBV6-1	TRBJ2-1	CATSSGAADEQFF
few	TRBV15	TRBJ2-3	CATSRDGNYQNTQYF
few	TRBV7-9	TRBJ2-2	CASSTGGLNTGELFF
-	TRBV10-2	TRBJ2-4	CASSDPLLGAKNIQYF
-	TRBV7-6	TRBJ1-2	CASSLEGIHGYTF
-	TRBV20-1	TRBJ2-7	CSAGQGWKSYEQYF
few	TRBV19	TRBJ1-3	CASSIGTVPRVHF
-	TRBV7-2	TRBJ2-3	CASRKRPGTGGADTQYF
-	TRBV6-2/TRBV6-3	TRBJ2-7	CASTTQIDLGSSYEQYF
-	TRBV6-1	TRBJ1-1	CASSTGTASSNTEAFF
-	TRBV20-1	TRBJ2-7	CSARTTYGKIYEQYF
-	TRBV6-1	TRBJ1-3	CASSEAWRATGNTIYF
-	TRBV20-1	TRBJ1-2	CSARTGQGFGYTF
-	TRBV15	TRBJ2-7	CATSRGGRGPSYEQYF
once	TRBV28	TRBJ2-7	CASMVGGSSYEQYF
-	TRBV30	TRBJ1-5	CAPGHLYRPQHF
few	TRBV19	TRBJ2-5	CASSSGYRGTQYF
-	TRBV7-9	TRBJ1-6	CASSLGQITASSYNSPLHF
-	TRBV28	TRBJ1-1	CASRADRFGTEAFF
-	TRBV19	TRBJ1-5	CATYSNQPQHF
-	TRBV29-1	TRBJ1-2	CSVEGGASVYGYTF
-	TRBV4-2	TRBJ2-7	CASSHERGGANEQYF
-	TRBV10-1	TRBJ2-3	CASSHRGLTASGTDTQYF
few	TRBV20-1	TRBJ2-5	CSASRRASGYQETQYF
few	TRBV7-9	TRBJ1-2	CASSPPPPGVYGYTF
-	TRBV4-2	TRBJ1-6	CASSRGVGQSYNSPLHF
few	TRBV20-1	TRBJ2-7	CSARAGGGSYEQYF
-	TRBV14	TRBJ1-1	CASSRNRNTEAFF
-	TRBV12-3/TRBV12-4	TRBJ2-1	CASTVDSYNEQFF
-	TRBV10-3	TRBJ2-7	CASWQGARGYEQYF
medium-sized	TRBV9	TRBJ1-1	CASSLHVGVTEAFF
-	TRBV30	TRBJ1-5	CAPGHLYQPQHF
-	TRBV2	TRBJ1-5	CASSEDKSPQHF
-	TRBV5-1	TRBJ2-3	CASSEIPTDTQYF
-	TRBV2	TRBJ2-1	CASTLYNEQFF
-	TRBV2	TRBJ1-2	CASRETANYGYTF
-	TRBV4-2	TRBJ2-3	CASSQAVAGGPTDTQYF
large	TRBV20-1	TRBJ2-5	CSASRVVETQYF
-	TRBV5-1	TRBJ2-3	CASSQSGRTDTQYF